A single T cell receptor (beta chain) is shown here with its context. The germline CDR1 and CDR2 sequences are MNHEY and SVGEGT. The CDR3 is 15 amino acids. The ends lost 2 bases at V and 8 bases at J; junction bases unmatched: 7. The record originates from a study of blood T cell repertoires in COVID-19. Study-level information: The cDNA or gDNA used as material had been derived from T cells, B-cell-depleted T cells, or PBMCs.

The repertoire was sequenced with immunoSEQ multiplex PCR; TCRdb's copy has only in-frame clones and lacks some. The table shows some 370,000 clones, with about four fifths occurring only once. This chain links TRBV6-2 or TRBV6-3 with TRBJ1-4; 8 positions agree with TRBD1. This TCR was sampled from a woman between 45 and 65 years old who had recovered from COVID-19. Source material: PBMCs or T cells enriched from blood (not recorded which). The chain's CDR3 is CASSYTGQGWEKLFF. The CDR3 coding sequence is TGTGCCAGCAGTTACACCGGACAGGGTTGGGAAAAACTGTTTTTT.